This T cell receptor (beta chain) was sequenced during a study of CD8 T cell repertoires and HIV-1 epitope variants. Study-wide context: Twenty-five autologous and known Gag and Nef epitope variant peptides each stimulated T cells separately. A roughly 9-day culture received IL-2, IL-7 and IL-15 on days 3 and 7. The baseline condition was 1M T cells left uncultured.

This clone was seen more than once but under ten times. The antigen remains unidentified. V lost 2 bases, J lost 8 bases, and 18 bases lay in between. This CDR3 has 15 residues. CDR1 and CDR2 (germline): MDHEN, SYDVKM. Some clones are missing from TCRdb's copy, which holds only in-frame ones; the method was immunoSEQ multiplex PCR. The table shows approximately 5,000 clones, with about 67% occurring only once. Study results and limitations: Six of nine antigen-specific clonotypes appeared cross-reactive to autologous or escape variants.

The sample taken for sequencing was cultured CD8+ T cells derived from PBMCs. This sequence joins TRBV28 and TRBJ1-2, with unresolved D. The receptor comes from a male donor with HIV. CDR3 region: CASSLEGYPLWGYTF. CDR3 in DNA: TGTGCCAGCAGTTTAGAAGGGTACCCACTTTGGGGCTACACCTTC.